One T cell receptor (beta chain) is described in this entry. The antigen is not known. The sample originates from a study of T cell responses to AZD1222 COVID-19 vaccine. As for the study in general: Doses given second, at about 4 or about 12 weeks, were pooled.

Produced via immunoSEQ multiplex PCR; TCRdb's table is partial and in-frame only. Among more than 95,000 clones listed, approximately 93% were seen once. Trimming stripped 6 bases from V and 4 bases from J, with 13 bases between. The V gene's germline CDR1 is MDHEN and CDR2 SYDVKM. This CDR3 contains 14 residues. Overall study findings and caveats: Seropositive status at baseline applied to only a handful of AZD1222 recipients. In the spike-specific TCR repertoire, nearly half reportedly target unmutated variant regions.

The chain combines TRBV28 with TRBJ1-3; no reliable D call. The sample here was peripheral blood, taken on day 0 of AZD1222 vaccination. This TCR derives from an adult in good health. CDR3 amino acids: CASSLSGGGNTIYF. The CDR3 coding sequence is TGTGCCAGCAGCCTCTCAGGCGGGGGAAACACCATATATTTT.